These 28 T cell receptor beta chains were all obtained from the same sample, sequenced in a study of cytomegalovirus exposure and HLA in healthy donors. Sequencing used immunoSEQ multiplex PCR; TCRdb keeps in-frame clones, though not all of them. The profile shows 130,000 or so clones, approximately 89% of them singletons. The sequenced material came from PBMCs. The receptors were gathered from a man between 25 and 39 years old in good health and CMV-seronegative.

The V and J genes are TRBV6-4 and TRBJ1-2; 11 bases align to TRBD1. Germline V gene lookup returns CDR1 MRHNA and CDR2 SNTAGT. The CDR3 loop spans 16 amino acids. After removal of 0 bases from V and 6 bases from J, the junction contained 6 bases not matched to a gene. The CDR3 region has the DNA TGTGCCAGCAGTGACTCAATTGGACAGGGGGCGGATGGCTACACCTTC. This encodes CASSDSIGQGADGYTF.

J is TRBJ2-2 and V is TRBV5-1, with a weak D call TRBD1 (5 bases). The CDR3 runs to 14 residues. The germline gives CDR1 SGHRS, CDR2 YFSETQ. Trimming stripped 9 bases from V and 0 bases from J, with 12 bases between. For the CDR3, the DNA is TGCGCCACGACGCAGGGTGCGAACACCGGGGAGCTGTTTTTT. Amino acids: CATTQGANTGELFF.

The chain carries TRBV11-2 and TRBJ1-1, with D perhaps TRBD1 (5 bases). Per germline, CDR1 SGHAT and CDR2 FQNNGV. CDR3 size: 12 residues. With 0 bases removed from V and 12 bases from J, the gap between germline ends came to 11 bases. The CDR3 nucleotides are TGTGCCAGCAGCTTAGACCCCCGGGGGTCTTTCTTT. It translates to CASSLDPRGSFF. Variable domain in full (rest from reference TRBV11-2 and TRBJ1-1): EAGVAQSPRYKIIEKRQSVAFWCNPISGHATLYWYQQILGQGPKLLIQFQNNGVVDDSQLPKDRFSAERLKGVDSTLKIQPAKLEDSAVYLCASSLDPRGSFFGQGTRLTVV.

This CDR3 is CASSKPLAGAGGELFF. In nucleotides, the CDR3 is TGTGCCAGCAGCAAACCCCTAGCGGGGGCCGGTGGGGAGCTGTTTTTT. J is TRBJ2-2 and V is TRBV21-1; the listed D gene, TRBD2, was not tested against the DNA. TRBV21-1 is designated a pseudogene. This CDR3 spans 16 amino acids.

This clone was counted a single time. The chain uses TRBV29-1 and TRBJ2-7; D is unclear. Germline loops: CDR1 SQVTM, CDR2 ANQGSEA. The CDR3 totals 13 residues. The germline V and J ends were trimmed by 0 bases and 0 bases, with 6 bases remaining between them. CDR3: CSVEDASSYEQYF. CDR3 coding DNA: TGCAGCGTTGAAGACGCGAGCTCCTACGAGCAGTACTTC.

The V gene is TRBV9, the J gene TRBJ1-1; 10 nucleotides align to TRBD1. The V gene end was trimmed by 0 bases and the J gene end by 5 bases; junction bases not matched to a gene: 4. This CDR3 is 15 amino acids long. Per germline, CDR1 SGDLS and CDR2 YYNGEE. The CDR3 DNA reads TGTGCCAGCAGCGTAGTTGACAGGGGGCCAACTGAAGCTTTCTTT. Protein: CASSVVDRGPTEAFF. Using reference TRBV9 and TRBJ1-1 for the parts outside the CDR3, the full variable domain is DSGVTQTPKHLITATGQRVTLRCSPRSGDLSVYWYQQSLDQGLQFLIQYYNGEERAKGNILERFSAQQFPDLHSELNLSSLELGDSALYFCASSVVDRGPTEAFFGQGTRLTVV.

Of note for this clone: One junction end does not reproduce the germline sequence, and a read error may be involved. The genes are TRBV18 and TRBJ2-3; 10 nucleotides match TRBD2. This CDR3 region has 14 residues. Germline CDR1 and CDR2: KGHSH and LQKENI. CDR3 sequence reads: CASSPPSSGGEAHF. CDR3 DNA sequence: TGTGCCAGCTCACCACCGTCAAGCGGGGGGGAAGCACATTTT.

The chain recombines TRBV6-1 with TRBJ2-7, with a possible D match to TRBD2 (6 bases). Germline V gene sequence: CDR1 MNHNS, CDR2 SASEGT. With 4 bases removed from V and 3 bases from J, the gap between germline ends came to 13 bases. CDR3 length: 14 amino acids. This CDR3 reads CASSAGGNLYEQYF. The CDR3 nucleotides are TGTGCCAGCAGTGCTGGGGGGAATCTCTACGAGCAGTACTTC.

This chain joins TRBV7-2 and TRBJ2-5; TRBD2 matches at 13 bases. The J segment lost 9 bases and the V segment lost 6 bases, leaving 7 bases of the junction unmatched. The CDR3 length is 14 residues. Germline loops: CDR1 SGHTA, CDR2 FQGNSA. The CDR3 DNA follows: TGTGCCAGCAGACGCGGGACTAGCGGGGTAGCCCAGTACTTC. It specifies CASRRGTSGVAQYF.

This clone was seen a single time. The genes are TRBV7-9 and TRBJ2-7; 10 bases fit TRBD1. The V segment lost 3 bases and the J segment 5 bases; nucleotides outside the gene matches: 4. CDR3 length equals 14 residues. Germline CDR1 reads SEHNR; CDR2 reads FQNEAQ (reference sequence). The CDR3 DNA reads TGTGCCAGCAGCTTCCGACAGGGGGCAGACGAGCAGTACTTC. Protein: CASSFRQGADEQYF.

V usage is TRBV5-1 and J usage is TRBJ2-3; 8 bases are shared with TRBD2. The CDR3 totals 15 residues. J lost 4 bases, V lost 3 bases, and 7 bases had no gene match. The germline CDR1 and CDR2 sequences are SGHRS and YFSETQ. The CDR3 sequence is CASSSRGGGADTQYF. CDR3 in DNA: TGCGCCAGCAGCTCTCGGGGGGGTGGAGCAGATACGCAGTATTTT.

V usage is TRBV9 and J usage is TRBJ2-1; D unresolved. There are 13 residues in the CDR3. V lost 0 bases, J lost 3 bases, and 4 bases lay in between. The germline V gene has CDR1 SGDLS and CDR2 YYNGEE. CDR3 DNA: TGTGCCAGCAGCGTAGCAGGCTACAATGAGCAGTTCTTC. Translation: CASSVAGYNEQFF. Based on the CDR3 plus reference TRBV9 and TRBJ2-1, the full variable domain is DSGVTQTPKHLITATGQRVTLRCSPRSGDLSVYWYQQSLDQGLQFLIQYYNGEERAKGNILERFSAQQFPDLHSELNLSSLELGDSALYFCASSVAGYNEQFFGPGTRLTVL.

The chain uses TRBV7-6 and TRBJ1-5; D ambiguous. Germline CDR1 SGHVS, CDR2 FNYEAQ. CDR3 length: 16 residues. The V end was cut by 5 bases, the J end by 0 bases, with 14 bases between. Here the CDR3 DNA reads TGTGCCAGCAGCCCCGCGGCAGCCGCTAGCAATCAGCCCCAGCATTTT. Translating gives CASSPAAAASNQPQHF.

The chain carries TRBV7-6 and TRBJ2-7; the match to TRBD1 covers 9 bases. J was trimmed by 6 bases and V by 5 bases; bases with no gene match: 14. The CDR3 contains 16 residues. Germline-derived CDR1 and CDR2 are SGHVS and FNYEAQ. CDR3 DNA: TGTGCCAGCAGCACTCAGACAGGGGGTGTTTCATCCGAGCAGTACTTC. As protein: CASSTQTGGVSSEQYF.

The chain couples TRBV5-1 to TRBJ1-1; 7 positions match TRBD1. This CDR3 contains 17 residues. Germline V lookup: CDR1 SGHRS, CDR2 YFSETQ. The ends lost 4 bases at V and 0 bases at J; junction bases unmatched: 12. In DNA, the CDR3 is TGCGCCAGCAGCGCCGTCCTGACAGGGATAATGAACACTGAAGCTTTCTTT. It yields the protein CASSAVLTGIMNTEAFF.

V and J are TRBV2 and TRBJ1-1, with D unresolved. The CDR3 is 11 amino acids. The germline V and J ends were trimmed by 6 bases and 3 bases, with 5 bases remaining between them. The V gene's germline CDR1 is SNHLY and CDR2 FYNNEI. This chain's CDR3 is CASSRHTEAFF. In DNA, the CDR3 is TGTGCCAGCAGCCGTCACACTGAAGCTTTCTTT.

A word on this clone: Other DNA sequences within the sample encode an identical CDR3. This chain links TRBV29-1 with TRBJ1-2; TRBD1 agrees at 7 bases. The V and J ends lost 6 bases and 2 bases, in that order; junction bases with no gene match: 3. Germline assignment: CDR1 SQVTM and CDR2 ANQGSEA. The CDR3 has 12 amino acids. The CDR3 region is CSVVQGNYGYTF. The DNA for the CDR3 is TGCAGCGTCGTACAGGGGAACTATGGCTACACCTTC. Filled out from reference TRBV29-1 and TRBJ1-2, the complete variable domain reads SAVISQKPSRDICQRGTSLTIQCQVDSQVTMMFWYRQQPGQSLTLIATANQGSEATYESGFVIDKFPISRPNLTFSTLTVSNMSPEDSSIYLCSVVQGNYGYTFGSGTRLTVV.

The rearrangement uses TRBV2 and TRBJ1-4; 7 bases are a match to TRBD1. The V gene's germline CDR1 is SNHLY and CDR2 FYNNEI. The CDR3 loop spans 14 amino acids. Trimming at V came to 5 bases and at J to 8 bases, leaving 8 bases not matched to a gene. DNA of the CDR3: TGTGCCAGCAGTCCGGACAGGATTGGAGAAAAACTGTTTTTT. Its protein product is CASSPDRIGEKLFF.

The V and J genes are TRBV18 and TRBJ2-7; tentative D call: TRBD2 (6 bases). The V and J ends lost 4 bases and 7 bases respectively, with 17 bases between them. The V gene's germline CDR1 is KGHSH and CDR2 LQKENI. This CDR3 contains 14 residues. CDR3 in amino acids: CASSQDYHGGEQYF. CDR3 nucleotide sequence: TGTGCCAGCTCACAAGACTACCACGGGGGAGAGCAGTACTTC.

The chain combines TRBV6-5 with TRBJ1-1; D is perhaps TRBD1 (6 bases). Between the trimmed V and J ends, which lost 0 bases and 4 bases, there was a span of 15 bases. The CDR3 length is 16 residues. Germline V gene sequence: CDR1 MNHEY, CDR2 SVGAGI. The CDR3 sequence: CASSYSRWQGFTEAFF. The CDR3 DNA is TGTGCCAGCAGTTACTCGAGGTGGCAGGGGTTCACTGAAGCTTTCTTT.

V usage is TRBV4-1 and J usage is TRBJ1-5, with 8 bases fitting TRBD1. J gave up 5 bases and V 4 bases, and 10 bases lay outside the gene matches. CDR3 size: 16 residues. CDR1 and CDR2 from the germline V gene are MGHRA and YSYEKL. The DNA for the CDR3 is TGCGCCAGCAGCCCCCTTGGCAGGGGGCTGGATCAGCCCCAGCATTTT. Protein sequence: CASSPLGRGLDQPQHF.

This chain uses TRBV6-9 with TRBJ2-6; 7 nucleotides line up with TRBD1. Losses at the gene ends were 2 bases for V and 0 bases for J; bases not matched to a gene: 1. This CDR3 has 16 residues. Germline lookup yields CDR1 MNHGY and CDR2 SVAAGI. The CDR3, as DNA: TGTGCCAGCAGTTATCCAGGGGGCTCTGGGGCCAACGTCCTGACTTTC. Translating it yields CASSYPGGSGANVLTF.

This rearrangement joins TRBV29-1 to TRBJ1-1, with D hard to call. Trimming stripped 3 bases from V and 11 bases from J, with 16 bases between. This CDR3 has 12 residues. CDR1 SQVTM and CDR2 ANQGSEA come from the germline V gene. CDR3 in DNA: TGCAGCGTTGATAGCGCAGTGACTGGGGCTTTCTTT. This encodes CSVDSAVTGAFF. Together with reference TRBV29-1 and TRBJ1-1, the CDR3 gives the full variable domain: SAVISQKPSRDICQRGTSLTIQCQVDSQVTMMFWYRQQPGQSLTLIATANQGSEATYESGFVIDKFPISRPNLTFSTLTVSNMSPEDSSIYLCSVDSAVTGAFFGQGTRLTVV.

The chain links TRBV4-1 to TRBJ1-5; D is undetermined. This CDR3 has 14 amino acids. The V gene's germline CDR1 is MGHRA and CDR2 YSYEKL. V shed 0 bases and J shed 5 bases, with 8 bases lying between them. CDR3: CASSQEGADQPQHF. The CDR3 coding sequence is TGCGCCAGCAGCCAAGAAGGAGCAGATCAGCCCCAGCATTTT.

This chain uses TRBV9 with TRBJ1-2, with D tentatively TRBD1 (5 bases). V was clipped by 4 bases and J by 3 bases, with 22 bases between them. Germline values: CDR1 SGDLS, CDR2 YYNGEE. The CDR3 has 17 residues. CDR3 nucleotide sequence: TGTGCCAGCAGCACCCAAGCTCCTATGGGGGGGGACTATGGCTACACCTTC. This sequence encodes CASSTQAPMGGDYGYTF.

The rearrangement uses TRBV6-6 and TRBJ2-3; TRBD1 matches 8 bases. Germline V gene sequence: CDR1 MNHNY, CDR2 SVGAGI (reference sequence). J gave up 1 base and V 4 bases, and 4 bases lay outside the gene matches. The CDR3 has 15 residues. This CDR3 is CASSFPGQGTDTQYF. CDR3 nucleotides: TGTGCCAGCAGTTTCCCGGGACAGGGCACAGATACGCAGTATTTT.

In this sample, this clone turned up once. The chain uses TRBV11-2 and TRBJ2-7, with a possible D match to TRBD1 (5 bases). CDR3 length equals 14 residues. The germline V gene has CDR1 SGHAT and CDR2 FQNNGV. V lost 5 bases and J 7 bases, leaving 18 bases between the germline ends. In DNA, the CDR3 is TGTGCCAGCAGCATACTCAGGGAAATAAAGGAGCAGTACTTC. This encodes CASSILREIKEQYF.

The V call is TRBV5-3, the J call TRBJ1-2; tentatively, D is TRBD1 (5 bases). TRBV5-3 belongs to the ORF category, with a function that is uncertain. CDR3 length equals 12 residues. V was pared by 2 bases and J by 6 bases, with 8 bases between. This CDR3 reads CARSFSGDGYTF. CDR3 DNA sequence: TGTGCCAGAAGCTTCTCGGGGGATGGCTACACCTTC.